This T cell receptor (beta chain) derives from a study of identical twins. With template switching, a universal primer site was added, and the cDNA carried unique molecular identifiers. TCRdb fed the 5' RACE reads into MiXCR, producing one record per CDR3 protein. The table lists under 250,000 distinct CDR3 sequences, 7% to 8.5% of them singletons. Study-level findings and limits: Twins' surplus sharing was weaker for beta out-of-frame sequences. There were fewer insertions in abundant cord blood beta clonotypes, but memory repertoires showed no such pattern. The models gave estimates that fell short of the out-of-frame TCR alpha sharing seen in monozygotic twins.

Of note for this clonotype: Its specificity is not known.

This sample also appeared in a second study, on yellow fever vaccine responses in identical twins.

The sequence was obtained from a woman aged 18-30 years in good health. Sequenced input: CD8+ T cells sorted from blood.

CDR3 in DNA: TGTGCCTGCTGCCAAGGGGGAAGCGCCGAGTATTACAATGAGCAGTTCTTC. Translation: CACCQGGSAEYYNEQFF. V is TRBV3-1 and J is TRBJ2-1, with a weak D call TRBD1 (6 bases). The CDR3 has 17 amino acids. The V gene's germline CDR1 is LGHDT and CDR2 YNNKEL (reference sequence). The V gene lost 11 bases and the J gene lost 4 bases, with 27 bases spanning the gap.